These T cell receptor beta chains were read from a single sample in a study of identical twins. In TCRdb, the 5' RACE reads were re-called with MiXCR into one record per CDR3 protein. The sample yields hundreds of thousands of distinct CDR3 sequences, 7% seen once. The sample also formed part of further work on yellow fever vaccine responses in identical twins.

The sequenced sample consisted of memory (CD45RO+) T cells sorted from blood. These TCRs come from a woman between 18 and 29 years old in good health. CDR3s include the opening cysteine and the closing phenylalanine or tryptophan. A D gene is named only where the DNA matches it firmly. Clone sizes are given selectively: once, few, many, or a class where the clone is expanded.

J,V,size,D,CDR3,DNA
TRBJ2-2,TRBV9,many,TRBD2,CASSVGLSSGPTGELFF,TGTGCCAGCAGCGTAGGTCTCTCTAGCGGTCCTACCGGGGAGCTGTTTTTT
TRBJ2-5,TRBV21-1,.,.,CASSNGGLQETQYF,TGTGCCAGCAGCAATGGGGGACTACAAGAGACCCAGTACTTC
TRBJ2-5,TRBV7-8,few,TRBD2,CASSSSRLAGGETQYF,TGTGCCAGCAGCTCTAGCCGACTAGCGGGGGGGGAGACCCAGTACTTC
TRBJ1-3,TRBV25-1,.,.,CASSAPGRVSGNTIYF,TGTGCCAGCAGTGCCCCCGGACGGGTCTCTGGAAACACCATATATTTT
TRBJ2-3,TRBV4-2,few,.,CASSQDLQTDTQYF,TGTGCCAGCAGCCAAGACCTCCAGACAGATACGCAGTATTTT
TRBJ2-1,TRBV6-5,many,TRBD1,CASSLGQQYNEQFF,TGTGCCAGCAGTTTGGGACAGCAATACAATGAGCAGTTCTTC
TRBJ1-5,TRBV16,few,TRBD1,CASSQSRQGNQPQHF,TGTGCCAGCAGCCAATCACGACAGGGGAATCAGCCCCAGCATTTT
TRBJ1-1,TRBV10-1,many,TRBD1,CASGDRGFEAFF,TGCGCCAGCGGAGACAGGGGATTTGAAGCTTTCTTT
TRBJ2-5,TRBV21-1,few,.,CASSPRSAKAGVGKTQYF,TGTGCCAGCAGCCCCCGAAGCGCTAAGGCGGGAGTAGGCAAGACCCAGTACTTC
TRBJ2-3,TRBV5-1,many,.,CASSLVFGGTDTQYF,TGCGCCAGCAGCTTGGTTTTTGGCGGGACAGATACGCAGTATTTT
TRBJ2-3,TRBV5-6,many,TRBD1,CASSDWTGGTDTQYF,TGTGCCAGCAGCGACTGGACAGGGGGCACAGATACGCAGTATTTT
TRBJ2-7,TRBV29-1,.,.,CSVSQGSSSYEQYF,TGCAGCGTTTCCCAAGGGAGTAGCTCCTACGAGCAGTACTTC
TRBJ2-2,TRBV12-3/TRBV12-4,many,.,CASRPRGFRTAGELFF,TGTGCCAGCAGACCTAGGGGGTTTAGAACGGCCGGGGAGCTGTTTTTT
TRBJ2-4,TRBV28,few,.,CASNQGRHTKNIQYF,TGTGCCAGCAATCAGGGAAGACATACCAAAAACATTCAGTACTTC
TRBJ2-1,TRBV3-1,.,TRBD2,CASSHMRGSGNEQFF,TGTGCCAGCAGCCATATGCGCGGGAGCGGCAATGAGCAGTTCTTC
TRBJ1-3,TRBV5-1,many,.,CASSSGILSGNTIYF,TGCGCCAGCAGCTCGGGGATCCTCTCTGGAAACACCATATATTTT
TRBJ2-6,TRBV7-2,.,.,CASSLSSAGANVLTF,TGTGCCAGCAGCTTATCAAGTGCTGGGGCCAACGTCCTGACTTTC
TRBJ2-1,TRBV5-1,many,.,CASSLEGNEQFF,TGCGCCAGCAGCTTGGAGGGCAATGAGCAGTTCTTC
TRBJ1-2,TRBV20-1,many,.,CSASGQNYGYTF,TGCAGTGCTAGCGGGCAGAACTATGGCTACACCTTC
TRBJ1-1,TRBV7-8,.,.,CASSLGSGTEAFF,TGTGCCAGCAGCTTAGGGTCGGGCACTGAAGCTTTCTTT
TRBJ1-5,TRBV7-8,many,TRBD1,CASSNPDRLGSQPQHF,TGTGCCAGCAGCAATCCGGACAGGCTCGGTTCTCAGCCCCAGCATTTT
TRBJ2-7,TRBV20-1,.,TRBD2,CSAGRLAGVKQYF,TGCAGTGCAGGAAGGCTAGCGGGAGTCAAGCAGTACTTC
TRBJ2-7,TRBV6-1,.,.,CASSSPRGGYEQYF,TGTGCCAGCAGCTCCCCCAGGGGCGGGTACGAGCAGTACTTC
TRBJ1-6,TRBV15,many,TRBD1,CATSRGRRTGGSSPLHF,TGTGCCACCAGCAGAGGTAGGAGGACAGGGGGATCGTCACCCCTCCACTTT
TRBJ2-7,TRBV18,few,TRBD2,CASSPASGTYEQYF,TGTGCCAGCTCACCCGCTAGCGGGACCTACGAGCAGTACTTC
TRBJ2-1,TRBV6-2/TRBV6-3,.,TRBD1,CASRYGTGAGGTPPSSYNEQFF,TGTGCCAGCAGGTACGGGACAGGGGCAGGGGGTACCCCCCCCTCCTCCTACAATGAGCAGTTCTTC
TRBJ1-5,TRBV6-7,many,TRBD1,CASIPDRGNNQPQHF,TGTGCCAGCATTCCGGACAGGGGGAACAATCAGCCCCAGCATTTT
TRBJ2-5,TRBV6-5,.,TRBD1,CASSFYRGADPKTQYF,TGTGCCAGCAGTTTTTACAGGGGTGCAGACCCGAAGACCCAGTACTTC
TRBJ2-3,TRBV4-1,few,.,CASSQTGGFGTDTQYF,TGCGCCAGCAGCCAAACGGGGGGCTTCGGCACAGATACGCAGTATTTT
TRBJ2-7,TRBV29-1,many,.,CSADEQYF,TGCAGCGCTGACGAGCAGTACTTC
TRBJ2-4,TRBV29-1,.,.,CSVVTQGFKNIQYF,TGCAGCGTTGTCACACAGGGATTTAAAAACATTCAGTACTTC
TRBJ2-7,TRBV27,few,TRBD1,CASRERQGVSFGEQYF,TGTGCCAGCCGCGAACGACAGGGTGTTTCGTTTGGCGAGCAGTACTTC
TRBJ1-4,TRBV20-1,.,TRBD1,CSARGQGPTTNEKLFF,TGCAGTGCTAGAGGACAGGGCCCAACAACTAATGAAAAACTGTTTTTT
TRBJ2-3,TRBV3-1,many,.,CASSPKLSVHTQYF,TGTGCCAGCAGCCCAAAACTTTCGGTTCATACGCAGTATTTT
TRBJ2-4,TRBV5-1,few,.,CASSPLGPPGAKNIQYF,TGCGCCAGCAGCCCCCTGGGACCTCCCGGGGCCAAAAACATTCAGTACTTC
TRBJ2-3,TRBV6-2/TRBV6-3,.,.,CASSYINIDTQYF,TGTGCCAGCAGTTACATAAACATAGATACGCAGTATTTT
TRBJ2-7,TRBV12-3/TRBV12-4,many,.,CASSLGGGVVNEQYF,TGTGCCAGCAGTTTGGGTGGAGGGGTGGTCAACGAGCAGTACTTC
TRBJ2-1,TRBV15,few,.,CATSRGSTKSSYNEQFF,TGTGCCACCAGCAGAGGGTCGACAAAGAGCTCCTACAATGAGCAGTTCTTC
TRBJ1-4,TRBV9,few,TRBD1,CASSNRQGITNEKLFF,TGTGCCAGCAGCAACCGACAGGGCATAACTAATGAAAAACTGTTTTTT
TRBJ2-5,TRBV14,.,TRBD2,CASSHASGSRETQYF,TGTGCCAGCAGCCACGCTAGCGGGAGTCGGGAGACCCAGTACTTC
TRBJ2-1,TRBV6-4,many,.,CASSDGAGHNEQFF,TGTGCCAGCAGTGACGGGGCAGGGCACAATGAGCAGTTCTTC
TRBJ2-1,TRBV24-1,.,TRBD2,CATSDFGTSRVFF,TGTGCCACCAGTGATTTTGGGACTAGTCGGGTGTTCTTC
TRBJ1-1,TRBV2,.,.,CASARGTEAFF,TGTGCCAGCGCGAGAGGGACTGAAGCTTTCTTT
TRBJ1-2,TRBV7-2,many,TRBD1,CASSLGQGASNYGYTF,TGTGCCAGCAGCTTGGGACAGGGGGCTTCTAACTATGGCTACACCTTC
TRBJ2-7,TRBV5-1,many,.,CASTEDTLYEQYF,TGCGCCAGCACCGAGGACACCCTATACGAGCAGTACTTC
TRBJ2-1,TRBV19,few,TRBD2,CASSINLAGEWNEQFF,TGTGCCAGTAGTATCAATCTAGCGGGGGAGTGGAATGAGCAGTTCTTC
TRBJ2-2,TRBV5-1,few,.,CASSPIGGPNTGELFF,TGCGCCAGCAGCCCCATAGGCGGTCCGAACACCGGGGAGCTGTTTTTT
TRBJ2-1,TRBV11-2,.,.,CASSLGGAGKSYNEQFF,TGTGCCAGCAGCTTAGGTGGGGCGGGAAAGTCCTACAATGAGCAGTTCTTC
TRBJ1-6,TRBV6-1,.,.,CASSLLAVLHNSPLHF,TGTGCCAGCAGTCTGCTGGCCGTCTTACATAATTCACCCCTCCACTTT
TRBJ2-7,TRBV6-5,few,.,CASSFWGDPIGEQYF,TGTGCCAGCAGTTTCTGGGGGGATCCGATTGGAGAGCAGTACTTC
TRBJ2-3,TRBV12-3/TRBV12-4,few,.,CASSWGARDTQYF,TGTGCCAGCAGTTGGGGGGCTAGAGATACGCAGTATTTT
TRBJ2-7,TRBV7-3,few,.,CASSSHPTSSLYEQYF,TGTGCCAGCAGCTCCCACCCGACTAGTTCGCTCTACGAGCAGTACTTC
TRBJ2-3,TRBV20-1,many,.,CSARGLNTPDTQYF,TGCAGTGCTAGGGGACTCAACACCCCAGATACGCAGTATTTT
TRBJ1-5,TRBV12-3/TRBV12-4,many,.,CASSDTGLQPQHF,TGTGCCAGCAGTGATACAGGGTTGCAGCCCCAGCATTTT
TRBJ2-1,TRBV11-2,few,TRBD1,CASSRGSGQGYDSYNEQFF,TGTGCCAGCTCGCGAGGGTCGGGACAGGGCTACGACTCCTACAATGAGCAGTTCTTC
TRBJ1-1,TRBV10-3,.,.,CAISESGYTEAFF,TGTGCCATCAGTGAGTCTGGGTACACTGAAGCTTTCTTT
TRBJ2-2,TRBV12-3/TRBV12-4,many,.,CASTWWTPGGELFF,TGTGCCAGCACCTGGTGGACTCCAGGCGGGGAGCTGTTTTTT
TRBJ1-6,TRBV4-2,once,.,CASSQDPTETGSPLHF,TGTGCCAGCAGCCAAGATCCTACAGAGACGGGGTCACCCCTCCACTTT
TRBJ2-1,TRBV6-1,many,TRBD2,CASGEGPAGYNEQFF,TGTGCCAGCGGGGAGGGACCTGCGGGATACAATGAGCAGTTCTTC
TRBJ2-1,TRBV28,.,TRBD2,CASSLGTTYYNEQFF,TGTGCCAGCAGTCTAGGGACTACCTACTACAATGAGCAGTTCTTC